The rows below give T cell receptor beta chains drawn from one sample of a study of neurological immune-mediated disorders. Via MiXCR, TCRdb re-called the 5' RACE reads, giving one row per CDR3 protein. The table lists approximately 36,000 distinct CDR3 sequences, 13% to 15% of them singletons, with 27% in the top ten. Sequenced: PBMCs. Source of these receptors: a woman between 45 and 60 years old with HTLV-1-associated myelopathy (HAM/TSP). Both conserved end residues are trimmed from each CDR3.

v_gene | CDR3aa
TRBV4-2 | ASSQETGDQPQH
TRBV7-9 | ASSLRGLSYNEQF
TRBV20-1 | SARRDYQETQY
TRBV12-3/TRBV12-4 | ASSFTRDRRLYSNQPQH
TRBV12-3/TRBV12-4 | ASQRLGAYIQY
TRBV20-1 | SALRAPEAF
TRBV20-1 | SARYRGDQGYT
TRBV19 | ASSSLSWQTQY
TRBV30 | AWSPQFYSGNTIY
TRBV2 | ASLNRDGAYNEQF
TRBV5-1 | ASSPRGPGLAKETQY
TRBV12-5 | ASGQFRDRRRGESTDTQY
TRBV5-1 | ASSLTSGAQF
TRBV5-1 | ASSLLPGLVNTEAF
TRBV10-3 | AITLDRGNTEAF
TRBV6-5 | AVDRGDEQY
TRBV6-5 | ASSYKFHRASSGNTIY
TRBV20-1 | SARLLAGAAYNEQF
TRBV18 | ASSPLLSGQETQY
TRBV2 | ASSGDRAHYEQY
TRBV20-1 | SARDPGQGEGYT
TRBV4-3 | ASSVRTGGGTEAF
TRBV3-1 | ASSVGTGLGYT
TRBV5-5 | ASSLPPSFYNEQF
TRBV10-3 | AISERDVGGYT
TRBV9 | ASSVAGYSSPLH
TRBV11-2 | ASSLGEGTSSL
TRBV5-6 | ASSFPGQGLYGYT
TRBV18 | ASSPGQGAF
TRBV7-9 | ASSSRAGGNTGELF
TRBV5-1 | ASSTGTGSYEQY
TRBV5-6 | ASSSDGTEAF
TRBV5-6 | ASRSLRTGNTGELF
TRBV11-2 | ASSLDPTGHGETQY
TRBV12-3/TRBV12-4 | ASIFSWPNTEAF
TRBV25-1 | ASSEDVVPEAF
TRBV5-5 | ASTRGGYYGYT
TRBV20-1 | SATGQGNTDTQY
TRBV3-1 | ASSMPTENYGYT
TRBV29-1 | SVGTVDYGYT
TRBV7-9 | ASSFRQAGGNTEAF
TRBV15 | ATSPPGQGSYEKS
TRBV20-1 | SASTAGADTQY
TRBV20-1 | SAYDIGHGYT
TRBV11-2 | ASSWGSSYEQY
TRBV5-1 | ASSLSGGNLNEQF
TRBV20-1 | SAREDRDATDTQY
TRBV6-2/TRBV6-3 | ACGRLATQY
TRBV9 | ASSRDGGEAF
TRBV4-1 | ASSQDGGLGNQPQH
TRBV28 | ASSLPGPPPNTEAF
TRBV19 | ASSLRTSGGPSYNEQF
TRBV18 | ASSPNWGETQY
TRBV20-1 | SARARQGYSPLY
TRBV29-1 | SAGTVNEKLF
TRBV6-5 | ASSYGVSSYNSPLH
TRBV5-5 | ASSFSGFSYNEQF
TRBV7-8 | ASSLDGSIGQPQH
TRBV6-6 | ATAGQRGTSSYNEQF
TRBV4-2 | ASSHSPGDRAGEKLF